The rows below give T cell receptor beta chains drawn from one sample of a study of shared T cell receptors in the human thymus. Assay used: immunoSEQ multiplex PCR; TCRdb lists only in-frame clones, some missing. The sample holds hundreds of thousands of clones, around 87% seen once. This same sample was also part of a study on human thymus T cells.

Sequencing was done on a sample of thymocytes. These receptor sequences come from a boy younger than two with a congenital heart defect. Both conserved end residues are part of each CDR3. A D gene is named only where the DNA matches it firmly. For some rows the clone size is stated as once, few or many, or as a class when expanded; others skip it.

j_gene	abundance	d_gene	v_gene	CDR3aa	CDR3nt
TRBJ1-2	.	.	TRBV5-6	CASASTGITAYGYTF	TGTGCCAGCGCCTCTACCGGTATTACCGCGTATGGCTACACCTTC
TRBJ1-5	.	.	TRBV4-2	CASSQDREGGGQFNQPQHF	TGTGCCAGCAGCCAAGATCGGGAGGGCGGGGGGCAGTTTAATCAGCCCCAGCATTTT
TRBJ2-7	.	.	TRBV7-2	CASSLLGAASYSEQYF	TGTGCCAGCAGCTTATTGGGGGCGGCCTCTTATTCCGAGCAGTACTTC
TRBJ1-1	.	.	TRBV30	CAWRTARMNTEAFF	TGTGCCTGGAGGACAGCTAGAATGAACACTGAAGCTTTCTTT
TRBJ2-3	.	.	TRBV29-1	CSVSEGRILGGDPADTQYF	TGCAGCGTTAGTGAGGGGCGCATTTTAGGGGGGGACCCCGCAGATACGCAGTATTTT
TRBJ1-2	.	TRBD1	TRBV6-6	CASSPARGLYGYTF	TGTGCCAGCAGTCCTGCCAGGGGGCTCTATGGCTACACCTTC
TRBJ2-7	.	TRBD2	TRBV28	CASSNTPGLAGVGEQYF	TGTGCCAGCAGTAACACCCCCGGACTAGCGGGAGTGGGCGAGCAGTACTTC
TRBJ2-5	.	.	TRBV29-1	CSVESEGGQETQYF	TGCAGCGTTGAATCGGAGGGAGGACAAGAGACCCAGTACTTC
TRBJ1-2	.	TRBD1	TRBV28	CASSYLGGEANYGYTF	TGTGCCAGCAGTTACCTAGGGGGCGAAGCTAACTATGGCTACACCTTC
TRBJ2-3	.	.	TRBV19	CASSNPGSTDTQYF	TGTGCCAGTAGTAACCCGGGGAGCACAGATACGCAGTATTTT
TRBJ2-7	.	.	TRBV7-2	CASSLGTRVRGEQYF	TGTGCCAGCAGCTTAGGGACAAGGGTCCGTGGCGAGCAGTACTTC
TRBJ1-2	.	.	TRBV4-2	CASSRNSPNYGYTF	TGTGCCAGCAGCCGAAACAGCCCTAACTATGGCTACACCTTC
TRBJ1-2	.	.	TRBV12-5	CASGLLGVGYGYTF	TGTGCTAGTGGTTTGCTAGGGGTGGGGTATGGCTACACCTTC
TRBJ2-1	few	.	TRBV27	CASSPRVASYNEQFF	TGTGCCAGCAGCCCCAGGGTAGCATCCTACAATGAGCAGTTCTTC
TRBJ2-2	once	.	TRBV19	CASSIISGVDHTGELFF	TGTGCCAGTAGTATAATATCGGGGGTCGATCACACCGGGGAGCTGTTTTTT
TRBJ1-3	few	TRBD1	TRBV5-5	CASSPRDRRKGNTIYF	TGTGCCAGCAGCCCACGGGACAGGAGGAAAGGAAACACCATATATTTT
TRBJ1-4	.	.	TRBV5-4	CARRGEKLFF	TGTGCCCGTAGGGGTGAAAAACTGTTTTTT
TRBJ2-7	.	TRBD2	TRBV28	CASSGAGGRPHEQYF	TGTGCCAGCAGTGGCGCGGGCGGGAGACCCCACGAGCAGTACTTC
TRBJ2-1	once	TRBD2	TRBV9	CASGGLATYNEQFF	TGTGCCAGCGGGGGACTAGCGACCTACAATGAGCAGTTCTTC
TRBJ2-3	.	.	TRBV27	CASSSTRDTQYF	TGTGCCAGCAGTTCTACTCGGGATACGCAGTATTTT
TRBJ1-2	.	TRBD1	TRBV27	CASSLRGPGGYTF	TGTGCCAGCAGTTTAAGGGGGCCGGGGGGCTACACCTTC
TRBJ1-1	.	.	TRBV29-1	CSVKVGEAFF	TGCAGCGTTAAAGTCGGTGAAGCTTTCTTT
TRBJ2-1	.	TRBD2	TRBV7-9	CASSHPGLASNEQFF	TGTGCCAGCAGCCACCCCGGACTAGCGAGCAATGAGCAGTTCTTC
TRBJ1-2	.	TRBD1	TRBV6-1	CASSPWTGRDGYTF	TGTGCCAGCAGTCCATGGACAGGGAGAGATGGCTACACCTTC
TRBJ1-2	.	TRBD1	TRBV6-1	CASRKGAGDYGYTF	TGTGCCAGCAGAAAGGGGGCTGGGGACTATGGCTACACCTTC
TRBJ2-5	.	TRBD1	TRBV19	CASSTGTAPAAQYF	TGTGCCAGTAGTACAGGGACAGCCCCAGCCGCCCAGTACTTC
TRBJ2-7	.	TRBD1	TRBV7-2	CASSRPTGGSSYEQYF	TGTGCCAGCAGCCGACCAACAGGGGGCTCCTCCTACGAGCAGTACTTC
TRBJ1-3	few	TRBD1	TRBV6-6	CASSYGGGQGDDTIYF	TGTGCCAGCAGTTACGGGGGGGGACAGGGAGACGACACCATATATTTT
TRBJ2-1	.	.	TRBV29-1	CSVGSWAGTYNEQFF	TGCAGCGTCGGAAGCTGGGCCGGCACCTACAATGAGCAGTTCTTC
TRBJ2-1	.	.	TRBV15	CATSVDITGSGNEQFF	TGTGCCACCAGCGTCGATATAACTGGTAGCGGCAATGAGCAGTTCTTC
TRBJ2-7	few	TRBD1	TRBV18	CASSRDRVYEQYF	TGTGCCAGCTCGCGGGACAGGGTCTACGAGCAGTACTTC
TRBJ2-7	.	.	TRBV21-1	CASSKERLSYEQYF	TGTGCCAGCAGCAAAGAGAGGCTGTCCTACGAGCAGTACTTC